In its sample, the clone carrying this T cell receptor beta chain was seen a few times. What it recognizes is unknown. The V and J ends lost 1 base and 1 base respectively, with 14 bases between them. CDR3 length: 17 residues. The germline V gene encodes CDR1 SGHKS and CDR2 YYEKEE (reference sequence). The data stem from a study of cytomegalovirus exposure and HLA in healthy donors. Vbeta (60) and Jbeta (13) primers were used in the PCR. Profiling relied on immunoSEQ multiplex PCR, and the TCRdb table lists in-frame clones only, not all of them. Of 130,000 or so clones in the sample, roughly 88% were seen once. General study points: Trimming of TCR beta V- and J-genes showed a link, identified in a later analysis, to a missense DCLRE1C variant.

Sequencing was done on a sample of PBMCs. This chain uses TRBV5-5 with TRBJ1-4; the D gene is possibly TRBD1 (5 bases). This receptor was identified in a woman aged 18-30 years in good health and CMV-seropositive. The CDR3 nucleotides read TGTGCCAGCAGCTTGTTTCAGGGTCGAGGAACTAATGAAAAACTGTTTTTT. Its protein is CASSLFQGRGTNEKLFF.